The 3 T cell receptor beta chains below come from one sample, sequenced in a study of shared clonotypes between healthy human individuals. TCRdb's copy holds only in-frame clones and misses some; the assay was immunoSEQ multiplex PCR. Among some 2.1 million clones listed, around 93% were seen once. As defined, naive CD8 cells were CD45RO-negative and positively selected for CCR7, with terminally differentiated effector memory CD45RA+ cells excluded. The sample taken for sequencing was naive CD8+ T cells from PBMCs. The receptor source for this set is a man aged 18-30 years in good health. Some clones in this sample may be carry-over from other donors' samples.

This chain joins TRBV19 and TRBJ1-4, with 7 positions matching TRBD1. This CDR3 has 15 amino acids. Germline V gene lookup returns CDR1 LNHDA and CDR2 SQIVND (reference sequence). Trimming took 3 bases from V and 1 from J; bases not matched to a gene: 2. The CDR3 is CASSMRTGTNEKLFF. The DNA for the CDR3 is TGTGCCAGTAGTATGAGGACAGGAACTAATGAAAAACTGTTTTTT.

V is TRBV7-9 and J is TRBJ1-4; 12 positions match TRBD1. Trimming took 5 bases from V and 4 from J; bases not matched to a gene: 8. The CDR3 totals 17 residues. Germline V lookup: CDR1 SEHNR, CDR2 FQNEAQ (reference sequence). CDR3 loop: CASSPGTGGDINEKLFF. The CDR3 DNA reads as TGTGCCAGCAGCCCCGGGACAGGGGGCGATATTAATGAAAAACTGTTTTTT.

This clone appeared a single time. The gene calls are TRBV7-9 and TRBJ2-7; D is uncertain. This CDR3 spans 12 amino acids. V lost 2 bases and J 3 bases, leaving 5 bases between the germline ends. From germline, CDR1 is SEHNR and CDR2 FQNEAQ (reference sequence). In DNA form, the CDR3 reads TGTGCCAGCAGCTTAACGTTCTACGAGCAGTACTTC. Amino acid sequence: CASSLTFYEQYF.